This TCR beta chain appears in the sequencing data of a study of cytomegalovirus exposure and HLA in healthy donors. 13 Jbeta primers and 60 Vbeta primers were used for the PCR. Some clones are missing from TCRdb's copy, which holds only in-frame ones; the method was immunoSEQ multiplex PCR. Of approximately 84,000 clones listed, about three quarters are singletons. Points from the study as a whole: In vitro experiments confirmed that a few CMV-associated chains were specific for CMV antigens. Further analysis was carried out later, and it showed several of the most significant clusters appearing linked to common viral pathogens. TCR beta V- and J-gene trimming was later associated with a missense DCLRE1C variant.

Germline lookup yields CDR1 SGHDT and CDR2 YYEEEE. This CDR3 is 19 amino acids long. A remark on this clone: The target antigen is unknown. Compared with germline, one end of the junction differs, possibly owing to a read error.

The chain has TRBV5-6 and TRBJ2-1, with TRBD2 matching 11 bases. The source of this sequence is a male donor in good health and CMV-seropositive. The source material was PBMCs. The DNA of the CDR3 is TGTGCCAGCATCTTGGCGGGTAGCGGGAGGGTCCTAATCTACAATGAGCAGTTCTTC. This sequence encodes CASILAGSGRVLIYNEQFF.